A single sample gave rise to the 27 T cell receptor beta chains below, sequenced in a study of regulatory T cells in long-lasting Graves disease. The time point here: persistent/refractory GD, antithyroid drugs over 5 years with positive TRAb. The TCR library used RNA extracted from PBMCs. The TCR beta library used iRepertoire HTBI primers with Arm-PCR amplification of CDR3. TCRdb recomputed calls from the multiplex PCR reads with MiXCR, one row per CDR3 protein. The sample records 400,000 or so distinct CDR3 sequences, less than 25% being singletons. Source: peripheral blood mononuclear cells (PBMCs), taken when the disease was refractory, from a patient treated with antithyroid drugs. The receptors derive from a female donor with Graves disease.

The rearrangement links TRBV7-2 to TRBJ2-7; TRBD2 aligns across 10 bases. This CDR3 is built from 17 residues. The V segment lost 1 base and the J segment 0 bases; nucleotides outside the gene matches: 6. Germline assignment: CDR1 SGHTA and CDR2 FQGNSA. The CDR3 region has the DNA TGTGCCAGCAGCTTAGAAGGGGGACTAGCGATCTCCTACGAGCAGTACTTC. It translates to CASSLEGGLAISYEQYF.

CDR3 nucleotide sequence: TGTGCCAGCAGCTTAAGGGACAGGGATAATTCACCCCTCCACTTT. Translation: CASSLRDRDNSPLHF. The gene calls are TRBV11-2 and TRBJ1-6, with 9 bases identical to TRBD1. The germline gives CDR1 SGHAT, CDR2 FQNNGV. The CDR3 contains 15 residues. After removal of 2 bases from V and 5 bases from J, the junction contained 1 base not matched to a gene.

This clonotype appeared many times. The V and J genes are TRBV2 and TRBJ1-2; 10 positions match TRBD1. CDR1 and CDR2 (germline): SNHLY, FYNNEI. There are 14 residues in the CDR3. Losses at the gene ends were 9 bases for V and 6 bases for J; bases not matched to a gene: 10. CDR3 coding DNA: TGTGCCAGTGGTGTGACAGGGGGCAGAGATGGCTACACCTTC. It codes for CASGVTGGRDGYTF.

DNA of the CDR3: TGTGCCAGCAGTTCCTCGGACACTACCTACGAGCAGTACTTC. Amino acids: CASSSSDTTYEQYF. The genes are TRBV6-5 and TRBJ2-7; D possibly corresponds to TRBD1 (5 bases). This CDR3 comprises 14 residues. Deletions cut 4 bases from V and 2 bases from J, with 12 bases between. From germline, CDR1 is MNHEY and CDR2 SVGAGI.

This clonotype was seen only a few times. The chain links TRBV5-1 to TRBJ2-3, with 10 bases identical to TRBD1. Germline V gene data show CDR1 as SGHRS and CDR2 as YFSETQ. The CDR3 has 15 residues. J gave up 1 base and V 6 bases, and 5 bases lay outside the gene matches. DNA of the CDR3: TGCGCCAGCACCACAGGGACAGGGGGCACAGATACGCAGTATTTT. Its translation: CASTTGTGGTDTQYF.

This clonotype occurred many times. The V call is TRBV6-1, the J call TRBJ1-4; 8 nucleotides agree with TRBD1. The CDR3 contains 14 residues. CDR1 is MNHNS and CDR2 is SASEGT in the germline V gene. The V gene end was trimmed by 5 bases and the J gene end by 7 bases; junction bases not matched to a gene: 6. The CDR3 is CASSLTGESEKLFF. Written as DNA, the CDR3 is TGTGCCAGCAGTCTGACAGGGGAGTCTGAAAAACTGTTTTTT.

The chain employs TRBV19 and TRBJ1-2, with D unresolved. Germline lookup yields CDR1 LNHDA and CDR2 SQIVND (reference sequence). Trimming stripped 6 bases from V and 3 bases from J, with 11 bases between. The CDR3 spans 13 residues. CDR3 sequence (DNA): TGTGCCAGTAGCCCCGTGGGATACTATGGCTACACCTTC. Protein sequence: CASSPVGYYGYTF.

This clonotype was seen ten or more times. The chain is built from TRBV12-3 or TRBV12-4 and TRBJ2-5; D unresolved. V was pared by 3 bases and J by 3 bases, with 8 bases between. This CDR3 region has 13 residues. This CDR3 is CASSFLGKETQYF. CDR3 bases: TGTGCCAGCAGTTTTTTGGGAAAAGAGACCCAGTACTTC.

This clonotype was recorded at least ten times. This sequence joins TRBV7-2 and TRBJ2-7, with 8 bases aligning to TRBD1. The V gene's germline CDR1 is SGHTA and CDR2 FQGNSA. Unmatched junction bases numbered 12, after V lost 3 bases and J lost 5 bases. This CDR3 has 16 amino acids. CDR3 loop: CASSLRTGWGINEQYF. In DNA form, the CDR3 reads TGTGCCAGCAGCTTGAGGACAGGGTGGGGGATTAACGAGCAGTACTTC.

The rearrangement links TRBV29-1 to TRBJ2-7; 10 bases line up with TRBD1. The J segment lost 2 bases and the V segment lost 4 bases, leaving 2 bases of the junction unmatched. The CDR3 runs 13 residues. CDR1 and CDR2 (germline): SQVTM, ANQGSEA. As DNA, the CDR3 is TGCAGCGTTGGGGACAGGGGACCCTACGAGCAGTACTTC. Translating it yields CSVGDRGPYEQYF.

V usage is TRBV12-3 or TRBV12-4 and J usage is TRBJ2-2; 10 bases are shared with TRBD2. The CDR3 loop spans 16 amino acids. V dropped 7 bases and J dropped 4; count of bases not matched to a gene: 9. CDR3 DNA sequence: TGTGCCAGCACCTTCGGGACTAGCGTGAGCACCGGGGAGCTGTTTTTT. Its protein is CASTFGTSVSTGELFF.

Of note for this clonotype: Relative to the germline gene, one junction end is altered; a read error may explain this. This chain connects TRBV12-3 or TRBV12-4 to TRBJ2-2, with TRBD2 as a possible D gene (5 bases). The CDR3 loop spans 13 amino acids. The CDR3 here is CASSGPNTGELSF. The CDR3, as DNA: TGTGCCAGCAGTGGGCCAAACACCGGGGAGCTGTCTTTT.

This clonotype was recorded at least ten times. The V and J genes are TRBV11-2 and TRBJ2-6; D uncertain. The CDR3 is 15 residues long. Per the germline V gene, CDR1 is SGHAT and CDR2 is FQNNGV. V gave up 5 bases and J gave up 2 bases, with 10 bases separating them. DNA for the CDR3: TGTGCCAGCAGCCCAGGCCGCCCTGGGGCCAACGTCCTGACTTTC. Its translation is CASSPGRPGANVLTF.

This chain links TRBV19 with TRBJ2-7, with 7 bases lining up with TRBD1. After removal of 4 bases from V and 4 bases from J, the junction contained 7 bases not matched to a gene. The germline V gene has CDR1 LNHDA and CDR2 SQIVND (reference sequence). This CDR3 region has 14 residues. CDR3 amino acids: CASSKSGQRYEQYF. The CDR3 coding sequence is TGTGCCAGTAGTAAATCGGGACAGCGATACGAGCAGTACTTC.

This clonotype was seen many times. DNA for the CDR3: TGTGCCAGCAGTGAAGCAGGAGGGTACGGCTACACCTTC. Protein product: CASSEAGGYGYTF. This chain joins TRBV2 and TRBJ1-2; D remains unclear. The CDR3 is 13 amino acids. The V end lost 0 bases, the J end lost 8 bases, and 10 bases lay between the germline ends. CDR1 and CDR2 from the germline V gene are SNHLY and FYNNEI.

Many counts were recorded for this clonotype. The junction shows a germline mismatch at one end, possibly a read error. The genes are TRBV20-1 and TRBJ2-7; 8 nucleotides line up with TRBD2. Germline CDR1 reads DFQATT; CDR2 reads SNEGSKA (reference sequence). The CDR3 has 14 amino acids. The CDR3 here is CPLLTGGPSYEQYF. The CDR3 bases are TGTCCCCTTTTAACGGGAGGGCCCTCCTACGAGCAGTACTTC.

This clonotype was observed many times. The gene calls are TRBV12-3 or TRBV12-4 and TRBJ1-1; 9 bases align to TRBD1. There are 16 residues in the CDR3. With V trimmed by 6 bases and J by 0 bases, 8 bases remained unmatched. CDR3 nucleotides: TGTGCCAGCAGCTTCTCGGACAGGGGAATGAACACTGAAGCTTTCTTT. This translates into CASSFSDRGMNTEAFF.

This clonotype was detected ten times or more. The chain employs TRBV27 and TRBJ1-1, with D possibly being TRBD1 (5 bases). Trimming took 5 bases from V and 6 from J, leaving 16 bases between them. The V gene's germline CDR1 is MNHEY and CDR2 SMNVEV (reference sequence). The CDR3 totals 14 residues. The CDR3 DNA reads as TGTGCCAGCAGTCCATCCCGACAGTTCCCTGAAGCTTTCTTT. Amino acids: CASSPSRQFPEAFF.

This clonotype was recorded a few times. A much bigger clone sits one base away, suggesting this may be a read error. In nucleotides, the CDR3 is TGTGCCAGCAACCAAGACCATCTGGGGAACACTGAAGCTTTCTTT. This codes for CASNQDHLGNTEAFF. The chain uses TRBV14 and TRBJ1-1; no clear D gene. Looked up from germline, CDR1 is SGHDN and CDR2 is FVKESK. There are 15 residues in the CDR3.

The chain carries TRBV7-2 and TRBJ2-1, with a tentative D call TRBD2 (5 bases). Trimming cost V 1 base and J 5 bases, with 12 bases left between them. Germline CDR1 and CDR2: SGHTA and FQGNSA. The CDR3 runs 15 residues. This chain's CDR3 is CASSLEASSHNEQFF. The CDR3 DNA sequence: TGTGCCAGCAGCTTAGAGGCTAGCAGCCACAATGAGCAGTTCTTC.

The gene calls are TRBV29-1 and TRBJ2-2; D possibly matches TRBD1 or TRBD2 (6 bases each). V was clipped by 3 bases and J by 3 bases, with 8 bases between them. Germline assignment: CDR1 SQVTM and CDR2 ANQGSEA. This CDR3 comprises 13 residues. In DNA form, the CDR3 reads TGCAGCGTTGATAGGGGGGACACCGGGGAGCTGTTTTTT. This codes for CSVDRGDTGELFF.

This rearrangement joins TRBV20-1 to TRBJ2-1, with D possibly being TRBD2 (5 bases). The CDR3 has 14 residues. V was pared by 4 bases and J by 4 bases, with 14 bases between. The V gene's germline CDR1 is DFQATT and CDR2 SNEGSKA (reference sequence). CDR3 in DNA: TGCAGTGCTAACCCTCCACGGGGTTACAATGAGCAGTTCTTC. It encodes CSANPPRGYNEQFF.

This clonotype was found a few times. This chain connects TRBV15 to TRBJ1-1, with unresolved D. CDR1 and CDR2 (germline): LNHNV, YYDKDF (reference sequence). This CDR3 contains 13 residues. The V end lost 1 base, the J end lost 6 bases, and 9 bases lay between the germline ends. The CDR3 DNA is TGTGCCACCAGCAGAGGGGAGATCGCTGAAGCTTTCTTT. It is translated as CATSRGEIAEAFF.

V is TRBV6-2 or TRBV6-3 and J is TRBJ2-1, with a possible D match to TRBD2 (5 bases). The germline V gene encodes CDR1 MNHEY and CDR2 SVGEGT. Trimming took off 5 bases at V and 5 bases at J, with 10 bases between the two ends. The CDR3 loop spans 13 amino acids. The CDR3 region is CASSEAENNEQFF. Written as DNA, the CDR3 is TGTGCCAGCAGTGAAGCGGAGAACAATGAGCAGTTCTTC.

Concerning this clonotype: One base away lies a much larger clone, so this may be a sequencing read error. The chain couples TRBV7-9 to TRBJ2-7; TRBD2 might be the D (7 bases). The CDR3 covers 15 residues. Germline values: CDR1 SEHNR, CDR2 FQNEAQ (reference sequence). Trimming removed 1 base from V and 3 bases from J, with 13 bases in between. The CDR3 DNA sequence: TGTGCCAGCAGCTTAGAACGGGGGGCTTTCTACGAGCAGTACTTC. It specifies CASSLERGAFYEQYF.

This clonotype was counted ten times or more. The chain recombines TRBV12-3 or TRBV12-4 with TRBJ2-7; D unclear. V was cut by 3 bases and J by 7 bases, with 7 bases left in between. This CDR3 has 11 amino acids. The CDR3 sequence is CASSFGTEQYF. The DNA for the CDR3 is TGTGCCAGCAGTTTTGGCACAGAGCAGTACTTC.

This clonotype was detected ten times or more. Germline is not matched at one junction end, which may reflect a read error. CDR3 in amino acids: CASSNSDRASYGYTF. CDR3 DNA: TGTGCCAGCAGTAACTCCGACAGGGCTTCCTATGGCTACACCTTC. V and J are TRBV6-2 or TRBV6-3 and TRBJ1-2, with 7 bases fitting TRBD1. CDR1 and CDR2 (germline): MNHEY, SVGEGT. The CDR3 runs to 15 residues.